Described below is a single T cell receptor (beta chain) sequence and its context. The source of the sample is a study of blood T cell repertoires in COVID-19. Study at large: There were acute and convalescent COVID-19 samples, and they came from the United States, Italy and Spain.

Germline CDR1 is SGDLS and CDR2 is YYNGEE. The CDR3 contains 18 residues. J gave up 4 bases and V 4 bases, and 17 bases lay outside the gene matches. Authors' methods: It was from reference gene primer amplification that nucleated cell counts were estimated. TCRdb's copy holds only in-frame clones and misses some; the assay was immunoSEQ multiplex PCR. The V and J calls and clone size were taken over from that table, and D and trimming were inferred from the DNA. The table records about 250,000 clones, 87% of them present only once. This TCR was sampled from a man in his late teens or twenties with active or convalescent COVID-19. The chain recombines TRBV9 with TRBJ1-2, with 9 bases fitting TRBD1. The sequenced sample consisted of peripheral blood. CDR3 amino acids: CASSSSRDRAPSGYGYTF. The CDR3 coding sequence is TGTGCCAGCAGCTCCTCCCGGGACAGGGCCCCCTCGGGCTATGGCTACACCTTC.